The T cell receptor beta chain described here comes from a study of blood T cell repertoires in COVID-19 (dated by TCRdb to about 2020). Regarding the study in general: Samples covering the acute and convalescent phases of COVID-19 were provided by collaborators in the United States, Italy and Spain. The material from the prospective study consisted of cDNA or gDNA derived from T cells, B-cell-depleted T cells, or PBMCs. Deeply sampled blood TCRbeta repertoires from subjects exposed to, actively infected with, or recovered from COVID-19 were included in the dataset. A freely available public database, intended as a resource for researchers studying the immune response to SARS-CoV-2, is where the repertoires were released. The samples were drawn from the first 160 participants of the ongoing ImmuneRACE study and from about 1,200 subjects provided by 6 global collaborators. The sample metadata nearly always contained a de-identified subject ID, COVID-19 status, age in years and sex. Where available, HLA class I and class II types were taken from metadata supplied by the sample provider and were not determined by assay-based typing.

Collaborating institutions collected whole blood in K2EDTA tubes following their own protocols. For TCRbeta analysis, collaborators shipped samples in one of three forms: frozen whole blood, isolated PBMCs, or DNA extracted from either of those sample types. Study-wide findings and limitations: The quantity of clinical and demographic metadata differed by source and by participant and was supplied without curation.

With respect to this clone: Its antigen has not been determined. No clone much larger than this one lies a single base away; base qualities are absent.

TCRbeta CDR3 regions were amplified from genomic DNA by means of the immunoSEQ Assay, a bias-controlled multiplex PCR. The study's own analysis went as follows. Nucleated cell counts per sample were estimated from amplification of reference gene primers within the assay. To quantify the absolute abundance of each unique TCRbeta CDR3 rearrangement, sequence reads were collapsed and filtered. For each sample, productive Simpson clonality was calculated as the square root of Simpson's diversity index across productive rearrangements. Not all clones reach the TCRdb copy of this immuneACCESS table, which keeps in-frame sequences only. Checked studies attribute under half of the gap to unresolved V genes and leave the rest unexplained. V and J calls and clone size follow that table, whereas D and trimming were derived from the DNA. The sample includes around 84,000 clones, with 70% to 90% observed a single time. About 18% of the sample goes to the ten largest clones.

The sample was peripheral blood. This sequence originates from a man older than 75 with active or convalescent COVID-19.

DNA sequence: TGTGCCTTCGGCCGGGACAGGGTCTATGGCTACACCTTC. It translates as CAFGRDRVYGYTF. The chain is encoded by TRBV30 joined to TRBJ1-2, with 9 middle bases fitting TRBD1. V ends up 7 bases short and J 4 bases short, with an unmatched junction base count of 7. Counted from cysteine to phenylalanine, this CDR3 has 13 amino acids. Just CDR3 DNA is preserved here, 39 bases in frame from base 1. Looking up the germline V gene (reference sequence) yields CDR1 GTSNPN and CDR2 SVGIG. Supplemented by the reference TRBV30 and TRBJ1-2 proteins around the CDR3, the complete variable domain is SQTIHQWPATLVQPVGSPLSLECTVEGTSNPNLYWYRQAAGRGLQLLFYSVGIGQISSEVPQNLSASRPQDRQFILSSKKLLLSDSGFYLCAFGRDRVYGYTFGSGTRLTVV.